Listed below are T cell receptor beta chains from one sample, sequenced in a study of cytomegalovirus exposure and HLA in healthy donors. Sequencing used immunoSEQ multiplex PCR; TCRdb keeps in-frame clones, though not all of them. Counted here are some 240,000 clones, around nine tenths occurring once; the ten biggest clones make up 1.7%. Sequences were obtained from PBMCs. All receptors derive from a girl aged 2 to 9 in good health and CMV-seronegative. Both conserved end residues are part of each CDR3. D genes are given only for firm matches. Clone size is not always given. Where it is, it says once, few, many or a class for expanded clones.

cdr3_aa	cdr3_nt	clone_size	d_call	v_call	j_call
CASSYNTDTQYF	TGTGCCAGCAGCTACAACACAGATACGCAGTATTTT	.	.	TRBV7-2	TRBJ2-3
CASSFPSTDTQYF	TGCGCCAGCAGCTTTCCTAGCACAGATACGCAGTATTTT	.	.	TRBV5-1	TRBJ2-3
CASSGPKAGGPNTGELFF	TGTGCCAGCAGTGGGCCCAAGGCGGGAGGGCCTAACACCGGGGAGCTGTTTTTT	.	TRBD2	TRBV2	TRBJ2-2
CASSDGGKTDTQYF	TGTGCCAGCAGTGATGGCGGGAAAACAGATACGCAGTATTTT	.	.	TRBV2	TRBJ2-3
CATRQDRGEAFF	TGTGCCACCAGACAAGACAGGGGGGAAGCTTTCTTT	.	TRBD1	TRBV15	TRBJ1-1
CASSLEAGGQDTQYF	TGCGCCAGCAGCTTGGAAGCGGGGGGGCAAGATACGCAGTATTTT	.	TRBD2	TRBV5-1	TRBJ2-3
CASSVGQGPQPQHF	TGTGCCAGCAGCGTAGGACAGGGGCCCCAGCCCCAGCATTTT	.	TRBD1	TRBV9	TRBJ1-5
CASSFTGAGREQYF	TGTGCCAGCAGCTTTACGGGAGCTGGTAGGGAGCAGTACTTC	.	.	TRBV7-2	TRBJ2-7
CASSATSGPYNEQFF	TGTGCCAGCAGCGCGACTAGCGGCCCCTACAATGAGCAGTTCTTC	.	TRBD2	TRBV9	TRBJ2-1
CAWSSGTNNEQFF	TGTGCCTGGAGTTCCGGGACTAACAATGAGCAGTTCTTC	once	TRBD2	TRBV30	TRBJ2-1
CASSFFFEGGGYTF	TGTGCCAGCAGTTTTTTTTTCGAGGGCGGGGGCTACACCTTC	.	.	TRBV28	TRBJ1-2
CASSYFGAEETQYF	TGTGCCAGCAGTTACTTTGGGGCAGAAGAGACCCAGTACTTC	.	.	TRBV6-5	TRBJ2-5
CASSLELATGEQFF	TGCGCCAGCAGCTTGGAGTTAGCGACCGGTGAGCAGTTCTTC	.	.	TRBV5-1	TRBJ2-1
CSSRSATGGVTEAFF	TGTTCCAGCAGATCCGCTACAGGGGGAGTAACTGAAGCTTTCTTT	.	TRBD1	TRBV7-9	TRBJ1-1
CASSPIWGESSNEQFF	TGTGCCAGCAGCCCCATTTGGGGGGAGAGTAGCAATGAGCAGTTCTTC	.	.	TRBV13	TRBJ2-1
CASSIAAGDYGYTF	TGTGCCAGTAGTATAGCGGCAGGGGACTATGGCTACACCTTC	.	.	TRBV19	TRBJ1-2
CASSVMNTGELFF	TGTGCCAGCAGTGTTATGAACACCGGGGAGCTGTTTTTT	.	.	TRBV2	TRBJ2-2
CAWSPTDSGNTIYF	TGTGCCTGGAGTCCGACAGACTCTGGAAACACCATATATTTT	.	.	TRBV30	TRBJ1-3
CATSGDFASYEQYF	TGTGCCACCAGCGGGGACTTTGCATCCTACGAGCAGTACTTC	.	.	TRBV15	TRBJ2-7
CASSPATGGTYNEQFF	TGTGCCAGCTCACCGGCAACAGGAGGGACCTACAATGAGCAGTTCTTC	.	.	TRBV18	TRBJ2-1
CASKPSRYNEQFF	TGTGCCAGCAAACCTAGCCGGTACAATGAGCAGTTCTTC	.	.	TRBV2	TRBJ2-1
CASSDRLAVNKNIQYF	TGTGCCAGCAGTGACAGACTAGCGGTTAACAAAAACATTCAGTACTTC	.	TRBD2	TRBV2	TRBJ2-4
CASSLDGYNEQFF	TGTGCCAGCAGCTTAGACGGTTACAATGAGCAGTTCTTC	.	.	TRBV7-2	TRBJ2-1
CASSLAGGNTEAFF	TGCGCCAGCAGCTTGGCAGGGGGGAACACTGAAGCTTTCTTT	.	TRBD1	TRBV5-1	TRBJ1-1
CASSQTGGLNTEAFF	TGCGCCAGCAGCCAGACAGGGGGGTTGAACACTGAAGCTTTCTTT	once	TRBD1	TRBV5-1	TRBJ1-1
CASRSRERTGTSGKLCNEQYF	TGTGCAAGTCGCTCCCGAGAGAGGACAGGGACTAGCGGGAAACTCTGTAATGAGCAGTACTTC	.	.	TRBV12-2	TRBJ2-7